One sample yielded the 26 T cell receptor beta chains listed below, sequenced in a study of post-analysis software for immune sequencing data. Which antigens these TCRs recognize remains unknown. Unique molecular identifiers were carried by the TCR beta cDNA libraries. TCRdb re-called the PCR reads through MiXCR, storing one row per CDR3 protein. The sample includes under 200,000 distinct CDR3 sequences, over 25% of them seen just once. Overall study results and limits: When patients were compared with controls, 5 or 6 TRBV segments were more frequent, TRBV5-6, TRBV5-1 and TRBV20-1 among them.

Sequencing was done on a sample of blood. The source of these receptors is a girl aged 2 to 17 with multiple sclerosis.

About this clonotype itself: Given a much more abundant clone one base away, this may be a read error. The chain is built from TRBV20-1 and TRBJ2-7, with D hard to call. CDR3 length equals 14 residues. Germline V gives CDR1 DFQATT, CDR2 SNEGSKA (reference sequence). Here the CDR3 DNA reads TGCAATGCTAGAGCAACGGATCGGACCTACGAGCAGTACTTC. Amino acid sequence: CNARATDRTYEQYF.

The rearrangement links TRBV6-5 to TRBJ2-7, with 7 bases matching TRBD2. This CDR3 region has 13 residues. The germline gives CDR1 MNHEY, CDR2 SVGAGI. The V segment lost 0 bases and the J segment 7 bases; nucleotides outside the gene matches: 3. The CDR3 coding sequence is TGTGCCAGCAGTTACTCGCGGGAGAATGAGCAGTACTTC. Translation: CASSYSRENEQYF.

This clonotype was found a few times. This sequence joins TRBV5-1 and TRBJ2-4; D gene unclear. Germline CDR1 reads SGHRS; CDR2 reads YFSETQ. The length of the CDR3 is 12 residues. Trimming removed 6 bases at V and 8 bases at J, with 12 bases between. The CDR3 DNA reads as TGCGCCAGCATCGGAGTTGAGGACATTCAGTACTTC. It codes for CASIGVEDIQYF. The full variable domain, with the rest looked up from reference TRBV5-1 and TRBJ2-4, is KAGVTQTPRYLIKTRGQQVTLSCSPISGHRSVSWYQQTPGQGLQFLFEYFSETQRNKGNFPGRFSGRQFSNSRSEMNVSTLELGDSALYLCASIGVEDIQYFGAGTRLSVL.

Many counts were recorded for this clonotype. The chain combines TRBV5-5 with TRBJ2-7; TRBD1 agrees at 9 bases. CDR3 size: 16 residues. The V and J ends lost 4 bases and 5 bases, in that order; junction bases with no gene match: 13. The V gene's germline CDR1 is SGHKS and CDR2 YYEKEE (reference sequence). CDR3 bases: TGTGCCAGCAGCGTGAGTTCCGGGACAGGGTATCACGAGCAGTACTTC. It is translated as CASSVSSGTGYHEQYF. The full variable domain, in which reference TRBV5-5 and TRBJ2-7 provide the parts outside the CDR3, is DAGVTQSPTHLIKTRGQQVTLRCSPISGHKSVSWYQQVLGQGPQFIFQYYEKEERGRGNFPDRFSARQFPNYSSELNVNALLLGDSALYLCASSVSSGTGYHEQYFGPGTRLTVT.

The sample holds many counts of this clonotype. The CDR3 loop reads CASSFPGGTSTDTQYF. CDR3 nucleotide sequence: TGCGCCAGCAGCTTCCCAGGGGGTACTAGCACAGATACGCAGTATTTT. The chain is built from TRBV5-1 and TRBJ2-3, with TRBD1 matching 7 bases. From germline, CDR1 is SGHRS and CDR2 YFSETQ. The CDR3 spans 16 residues. With 2 bases clipped from V and 0 bases from J, the junction kept 6 bases outside the gene matches.

This clonotype has just a few counts. The chain carries TRBV24-1 and TRBJ2-5; D is uncertain. Germline CDR1 is KGHDR and CDR2 is SFDVKD. This CDR3 has 12 residues. The V gene lost 4 bases and the J gene lost 7 bases, with 9 bases spanning the gap. CDR3 sequence: CATSDLHRTQYF. DNA for the CDR3: TGTGCCACCAGTGACCTCCATCGGACCCAGTACTTC.

This clonotype came up many times. The chain joins TRBV6-1 to TRBJ1-2, with 12 bases fitting TRBD1. The CDR3 totals 13 residues. V lost 6 bases, J lost 8 bases, and 4 bases stayed unmatched. Germline CDR1 is MNHNS and CDR2 is SASEGT. CDR3 protein: CASRGQGAGGYTF. The CDR3 DNA reads TGTGCCAGCAGGGGACAGGGGGCCGGCGGCTACACCTTC.

This clonotype was seen a few times. The rearrangement joins TRBV12-3 or TRBV12-4 to TRBJ1-1, with 9 bases matching TRBD1. J lost 3 bases, V lost 2 bases, and 4 bases had no gene match. The CDR3 has 15 amino acids. The CDR3 is CASSLRDRADTEAFF. CDR3 nucleotide sequence: TGTGCCAGCAGTTTAAGGGACAGGGCTGACACTGAAGCTTTCTTT.

J is TRBJ2-1 and V is TRBV28, with D uncertain. Trimming left V 3 bases short and J 1 base short, with 10 bases between. CDR3 length: 15 residues. The germline gives CDR1 MDHEN, CDR2 SYDVKM. The CDR3 is CASSFTRESYNEQFF. The CDR3 DNA follows: TGTGCCAGCAGTTTTACTCGCGAATCCTACAATGAGCAGTTCTTC.

A note on this clonotype: The CDR3 carries no conserved terminal phenylalanine or tryptophan, so it likely arises from a read error. The rearrangement uses TRBV30 and TRBJ1-5; maybe TRBD1 (5 bases). CDR3 length: 14 residues. Germline CDR1 is GTSNPN and CDR2 is SVGIG (reference sequence). V was shortened by 5 bases and J by 2 bases, with 13 bases between the two germline ends. CDR3 residues: CAWRRDGGNQPQHL. CDR3 bases: TGTGCCTGGCGACGGGACGGTGGCAATCAGCCCCAGCATTTG.

Turning to this clonotype: One end of the junction is discordant with germline, which a read error may explain. The chain employs TRBV20-1 and TRBJ2-3, with 7 nucleotides matching TRBD1. This CDR3 is 15 amino acids long. Germline V gene sequence: CDR1 DFQATT, CDR2 SNEGSKA (reference sequence). CDR3 amino acids: CSATLTGKDPETQYF. The CDR3 DNA is TGCAGTGCTACCCTGACAGGGAAGGACCCAGAGACGCAGTATTTT.

This clonotype was picked up a small number of times. The chain links TRBV2 to TRBJ1-2, with D maybe TRBD1 (5 bases). Trimming pared 2 bases from V and 8 bases from J, leaving 12 bases between. This CDR3 comprises 13 residues. Germline V lookup: CDR1 SNHLY, CDR2 FYNNEI. This CDR3 is CASSERGADGYTF. CDR3 bases: TGTGCCAGCAGTGAACGAGGGGCGGACGGCTACACCTTC. The full variable domain, rest sourced from reference TRBV2 and TRBJ1-2, is EPEVTQTPSHQVTQMGQEVILRCVPISNHLYFYWYRQILGQKVEFLVSFYNNEISEKSEIFDDQFSVERPDGSNFTLKIRSTKLEDSAMYFCASSERGADGYTFGSGTRLTVV.

A remark on this clonotype: A much larger clone lies one base from this, so it may be a read error. The V gene is TRBV5-1, the J gene TRBJ2-1; 8 nucleotides match TRBD2. The CDR3 has 14 residues. CDR1 and CDR2 from the germline V gene are SGHRS and YFSETQ. Unmatched junction bases numbered 7, after V lost 4 bases and J lost 7 bases. The CDR3 sequence: CASSPGGSGNEQFF. CDR3 DNA sequence: TGCGCCAGCAGCCCGGGGGGGTCGGGGAATGAGCAGTTCTTC.

Details on this clonotype: A read error may be the cause here, since a much bigger clone is one base away. V gene TRBV7-3 combines with J gene TRBJ2-1, with D possibly TRBD1 on 7 matching bases. Trimming removed 3 bases at V and 7 bases at J, with 13 bases between. The V gene's germline CDR1 is SGHTA and CDR2 FQGTGA. This CDR3 is built from 14 residues. Here the CDR3 reads CASSLTGTLNEQFF. CDR3 sequence (DNA): TGTGCCAGCAGCTTGACAGGGACTCTGAATGAGCAGTTCTTC. Supplemented by reference TRBV7-3 and TRBJ2-1, the full variable domain reads GAGVSQTPSNKVTEKGKYVELRCDPISGHTALYWYRQSLGQGPEFLIYFQGTGAADDSGLPNDRFFAVRPEGSVSTLKIQRTERGDSAVYLCASSLTGTLNEQFFGPGTRLTVL.

The V gene is TRBV28, the J gene TRBJ2-3; D is possibly TRBD2 (6 bases). Germline CDR1 MDHEN, CDR2 SYDVKM. The CDR3 extends over 16 amino acids. V lost 5 bases, J lost 5 bases, and 20 bases lay in between. The CDR3 sequence: CASSNWGGEERDTQYF. Here the CDR3 DNA reads TGTGCCAGCAGTAACTGGGGCGGGGAAGAGCGAGATACGCAGTATTTT. The full variable domain, its missing parts supplied by reference TRBV28 and TRBJ2-3, is DVKVTQSSRYLVKRTGEKVFLECVQDMDHENMFWYRQDPGLGLRLIYFSYDVKMKEKGDIPEGYSVSREKKERFSLILESASTNQTSMYLCASSNWGGEERDTQYFGPGTRLTVL.

The V gene is TRBV5-1, the J gene TRBJ2-2; 7 positions match TRBD1. Germline trimming cut 7 bases from V and 4 bases from J; bases unmatched to any gene: 19. Germline loops: CDR1 SGHRS, CDR2 YFSETQ. This CDR3 comprises 18 residues. The CDR3 is CASSLRQGSRGSTGELFF. CDR3 nucleotide sequence: TGCGCCAGCTCACTTCGACAGGGAAGTAGAGGATCCACCGGGGAGCTGTTTTTT.

The CDR3: CASSLGNSGANVLTF. DNA of the CDR3: TGTGCCAGCAGCTTGGGCAACTCTGGGGCCAACGTCCTGACTTTC. V and J are TRBV5-6 and TRBJ2-6, with D uncertain. The V and J ends lost 0 bases and 0 bases respectively, with 4 bases between them. Germline V CDR1 and CDR2: SGHDT, YYEEEE. The CDR3 consists of 15 residues.

The rearrangement joins TRBV7-2 to TRBJ2-5; D gene uncertain. The length of the CDR3 is 17 residues. Germline loops: CDR1 SGHTA, CDR2 FQGNSA. The germline V and J ends were trimmed by 2 bases and 0 bases, with 16 bases remaining between them. In DNA, the CDR3 is TGTGCCAGCAGCTTAAGCCCCTATACTAACAACCAAGAGACCCAGTACTTC. Its translation: CASSLSPYTNNQETQYF.

With regard to this clonotype: A clone one base away is much larger, so this may be a read error. The chain couples TRBV5-5 to TRBJ1-2; D possibly corresponds to TRBD1 (6 bases). V dropped 1 base and J dropped 5 bases, with 15 bases sitting between them. The CDR3 consists of 15 residues. Germline-derived CDR1 and CDR2 are SGHKS and YYEKEE (reference sequence). Written as DNA, the CDR3 is TGTGCCAGCAGCTTGACCGGGGCAGGGGAATATGGCTACACCTTC. Its protein product is CASSLTGAGEYGYTF.

This clonotype showed up just a few times. CDR3 residues: CSARDLRRGSDTQYF. As DNA, the CDR3 is TGCAGTGCTAGAGATCTCAGACGGGGATCAGATACGCAGTATTTT. The chain carries TRBV20-1 and TRBJ2-3, with TRBD2 as a possible D gene (5 bases). Germline V lookup: CDR1 DFQATT, CDR2 SNEGSKA (reference sequence). The V and J ends lost 0 bases and 4 bases respectively, with 14 bases between them. This CDR3 region has 15 residues.

About this clonotype: This may arise from a read error, as a much more abundant clone is one base away. This rearrangement joins TRBV7-2 to TRBJ2-3; the match to TRBD2 covers 8 bases. The germline V gene encodes CDR1 SGHTA and CDR2 FQGNSA. This CDR3 has 18 amino acids. Germline trimming cut 3 bases from V and 4 bases from J; bases unmatched to any gene: 15. The DNA of the CDR3 is TGTGCCAGCAGCTTCCCCCTGGGTGGTAGCGGGGTCGCAGATACGCAGTATTTT. Translating gives CASSFPLGGSGVADTQYF.

The chain joins TRBV5-5 to TRBJ1-1; TRBD1 matches 8 bases. The CDR3 length is 16 residues. J lost 4 bases, V lost 4 bases, and 12 bases had no gene match. CDR1 SGHKS and CDR2 YYEKEE come from the germline V gene (reference sequence). This CDR3 is CASSGTGTGLITEAFF. In DNA form, the CDR3 reads TGTGCCAGCAGCGGGACCGGGACAGGTCTGATCACTGAAGCTTTCTTT.

In its sample, this clonotype was seen many times. This chain links TRBV5-1 with TRBJ2-1; 9 nucleotides match TRBD2. The CDR3 contains 16 residues. Germline CDR1 and CDR2: SGHRS and YFSETQ. V lost 3 bases and J lost 6; bases outside the gene matches: 10. CDR3: CASSSRGSGGSNEQFF. The CDR3 coding sequence is TGCGCCAGCAGCTCCCGGGGTAGCGGGGGTTCCAATGAGCAGTTCTTC. Complete variable domain (other parts from reference TRBV5-1 and TRBJ2-1): KAGVTQTPRYLIKTRGQQVTLSCSPISGHRSVSWYQQTPGQGLQFLFEYFSETQRNKGNFPGRFSGRQFSNSRSEMNVSTLELGDSALYLCASSSRGSGGSNEQFFGPGTRLTVL.

Regarding this clonotype: This may arise from a read error, as a much more abundant clone is one base away. The chain couples TRBV5-1 to TRBJ2-7; D is perhaps TRBD1 (5 bases). The germline gives CDR1 SGHRS, CDR2 YFSETQ. The ends were cut back, 4 bases at V and 2 bases at J, with 10 bases in the middle. This CDR3 has 13 residues. The CDR3 DNA sequence: TGCGCCAGCAGCCTCGACAGCACCTACGAGCAGTACTTC. This gives the protein CASSLDSTYEQYF.

The chain couples TRBV20-1 to TRBJ2-1, with 8 bases that match TRBD2. Germline V lookup: CDR1 DFQATT, CDR2 SNEGSKA (reference sequence). This CDR3 contains 17 residues. V shed 0 bases, J shed 7 bases, and the junction held 14 bases outside the gene matches. CDR3 protein: CSARDLGLAGRENEQFF. CDR3 bases: TGCAGTGCTAGAGATCTCGGACTAGCAGGGAGGGAAAATGAGCAGTTCTTC.

This clonotype was detected many times. The CDR3 here is CASSSMDFEQYF. The CDR3 DNA reads TGTGCCAGCAGTTCGATGGACTTCGAGCAGTACTTC. The J gene is TRBJ2-7, the V gene TRBV12-3 or TRBV12-4, with TRBD2 as a possible D gene (5 bases). Trimming removed 4 bases at V and 6 bases at J, with 10 bases between. The CDR3 runs to 12 residues.